The clone carrying this T cell receptor (beta chain) appeared once. This specimen comes from a study of T cell changes during pregnancy in multiple sclerosis. Sequenced by immunoSEQ multiplex PCR; TCRdb stores in-frame clones only, minus some. This sample has 85,000 to 130,000 clones; roughly 89% occur once, and the top ten carry approximately 1.5%. This TCR was recovered from a female donor with multiple sclerosis, enrolled in a pregnancy study. The sequenced sample was peripheral blood, obtained before pregnancy.

Here the CDR3 DNA reads TGTGCCAGCAGCCCGGGGACTAGCGGGCAAGAGACCCAGTACTTC. Translation: CASSPGTSGQETQYF. The chain is built from TRBV7-9 and TRBJ2-5; 12 positions agree with TRBD2. The CDR3 contains 15 residues. V shed 5 bases and J 2 bases; nucleotides not matched to a gene: 3. Per the germline V gene, CDR1 is SEHNR and CDR2 is FQNEAQ (reference sequence).